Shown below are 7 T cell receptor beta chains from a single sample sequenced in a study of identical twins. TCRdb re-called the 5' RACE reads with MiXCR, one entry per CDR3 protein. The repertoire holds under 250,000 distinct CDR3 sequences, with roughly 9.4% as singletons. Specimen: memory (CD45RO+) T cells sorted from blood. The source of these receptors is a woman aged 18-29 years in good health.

Written as DNA, the CDR3 is TGTGCCTGGAGGACAGGGGATAGGAATTCACCCCTCCACTTT. Encoded protein: CAWRTGDRNSPLHF. The J gene is TRBJ1-6, the V gene TRBV30, with TRBD1 matching 8 bases. The CDR3 sequence is 14 residues long. Germline assignment: CDR1 GTSNPN and CDR2 SVGIG (reference sequence). The V gene end was trimmed by 3 bases and the J gene end by 7 bases; junction bases not matched to a gene: 5.

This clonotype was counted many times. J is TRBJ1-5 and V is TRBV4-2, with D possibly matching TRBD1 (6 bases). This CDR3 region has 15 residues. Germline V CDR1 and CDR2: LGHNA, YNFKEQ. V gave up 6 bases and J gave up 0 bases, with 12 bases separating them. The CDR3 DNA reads TGTGCCAGCAGGCCCGACAGGAATAGCAATCAGCCCCAGCATTTT. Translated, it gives CASRPDRNSNQPQHF.

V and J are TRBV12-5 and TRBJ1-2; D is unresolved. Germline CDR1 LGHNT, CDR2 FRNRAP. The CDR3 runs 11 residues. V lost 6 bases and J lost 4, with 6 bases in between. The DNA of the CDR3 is TGTGCTAGTGGCAACAGCTATGGCTACACCTTC. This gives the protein CASGNSYGYTF.

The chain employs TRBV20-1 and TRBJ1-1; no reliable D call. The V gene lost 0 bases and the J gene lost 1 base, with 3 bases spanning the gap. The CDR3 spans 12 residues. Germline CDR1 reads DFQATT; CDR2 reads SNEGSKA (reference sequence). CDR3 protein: CSARDGNTEAFF. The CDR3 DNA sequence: TGCAGTGCTAGAGACGGGAACACTGAAGCTTTCTTT.

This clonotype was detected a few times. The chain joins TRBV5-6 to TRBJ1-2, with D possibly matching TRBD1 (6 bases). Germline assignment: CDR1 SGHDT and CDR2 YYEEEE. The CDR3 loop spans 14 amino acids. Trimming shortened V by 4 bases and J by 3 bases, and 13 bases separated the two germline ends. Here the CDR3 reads CASSQKNRDYGYTF. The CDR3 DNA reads TGTGCCAGCAGCCAAAAAAACAGGGACTATGGCTACACCTTC. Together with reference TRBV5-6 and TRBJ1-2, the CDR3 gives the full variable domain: DAGVTQSPTHLIKTRGQQVTLRCSPKSGHDTVSWYQQALGQGPQFIFQYYEEEERQRGNFPDRFSGHQFPNYSSELNVNALLLGDSALYLCASSQKNRDYGYTFGSGTRLTVV.

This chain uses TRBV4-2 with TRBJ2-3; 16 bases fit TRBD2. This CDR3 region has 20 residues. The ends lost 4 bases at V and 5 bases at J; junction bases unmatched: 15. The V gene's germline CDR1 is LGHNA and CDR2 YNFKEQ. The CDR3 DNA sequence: TGTGCCAGCAGCCGCATTGCCGGGACTAGCGGGGGGGCCGAGAAAGATACGCAGTATTTT. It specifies CASSRIAGTSGGAEKDTQYF.

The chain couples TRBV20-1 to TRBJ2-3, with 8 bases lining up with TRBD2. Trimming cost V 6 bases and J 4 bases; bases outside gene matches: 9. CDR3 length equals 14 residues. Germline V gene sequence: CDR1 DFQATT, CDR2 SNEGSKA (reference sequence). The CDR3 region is CSASSGSYADTQYF. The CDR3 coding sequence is TGCAGTGCGTCGAGCGGGAGTTATGCAGATACGCAGTATTTT.